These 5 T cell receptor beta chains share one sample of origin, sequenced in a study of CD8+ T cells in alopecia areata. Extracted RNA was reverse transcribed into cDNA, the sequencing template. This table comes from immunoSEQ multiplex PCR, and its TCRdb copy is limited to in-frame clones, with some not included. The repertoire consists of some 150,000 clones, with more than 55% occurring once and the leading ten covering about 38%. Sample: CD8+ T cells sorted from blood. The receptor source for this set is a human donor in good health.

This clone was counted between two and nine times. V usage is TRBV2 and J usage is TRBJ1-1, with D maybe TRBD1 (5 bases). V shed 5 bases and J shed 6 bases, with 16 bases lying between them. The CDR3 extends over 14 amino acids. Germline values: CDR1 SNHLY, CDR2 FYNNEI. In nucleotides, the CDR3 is TGTGCCAGCAGTTTACAGGCCCGGGGCCCTGAAGCTTTCTTT. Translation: CASSLQARGPEAFF.

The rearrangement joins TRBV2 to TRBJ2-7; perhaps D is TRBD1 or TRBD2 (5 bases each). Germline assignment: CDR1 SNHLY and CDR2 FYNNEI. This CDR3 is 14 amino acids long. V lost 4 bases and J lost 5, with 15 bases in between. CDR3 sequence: CASSVVAMGDEQYF. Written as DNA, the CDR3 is TGTGCCAGCAGTGTGGTAGCCATGGGGGACGAGCAGTACTTC.

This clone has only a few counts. The CDR3 region is CASRTDREPQHF. CDR3 sequence (DNA): TGTGCCAGCCGAACGGACAGGGAGCCCCAGCATTTT. The V and J genes are TRBV27 and TRBJ1-5; 8 bases agree with TRBD1. The CDR3 totals 12 residues. Germline-derived CDR1 and CDR2 are MNHEY and SMNVEV (reference sequence). V was pared by 8 bases and J by 8 bases, with 5 bases of the junction left unmatched.

The CDR3 nucleotides read TGTGCCAGCAGTGAAGCCTCCCAACAGGGCGGTTTAGAGACCCAGTACTTC. Translating it yields CASSEASQQGGLETQYF. The rearrangement uses TRBV6-1 and TRBJ2-5; TRBD1 is a possible D gene (6 bases). V shed 0 bases and J shed 4 bases, with 18 bases lying between them. From germline, CDR1 is MNHNS and CDR2 SASEGT. This CDR3 is 17 amino acids long.

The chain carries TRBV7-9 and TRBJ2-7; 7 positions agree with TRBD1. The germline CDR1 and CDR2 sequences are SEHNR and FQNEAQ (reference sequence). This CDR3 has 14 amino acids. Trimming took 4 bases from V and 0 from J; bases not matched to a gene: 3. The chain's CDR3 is CASSSDRSSYEQYF. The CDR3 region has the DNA TGTGCCAGCAGCTCGGACAGGAGCTCCTACGAGCAGTACTTC.